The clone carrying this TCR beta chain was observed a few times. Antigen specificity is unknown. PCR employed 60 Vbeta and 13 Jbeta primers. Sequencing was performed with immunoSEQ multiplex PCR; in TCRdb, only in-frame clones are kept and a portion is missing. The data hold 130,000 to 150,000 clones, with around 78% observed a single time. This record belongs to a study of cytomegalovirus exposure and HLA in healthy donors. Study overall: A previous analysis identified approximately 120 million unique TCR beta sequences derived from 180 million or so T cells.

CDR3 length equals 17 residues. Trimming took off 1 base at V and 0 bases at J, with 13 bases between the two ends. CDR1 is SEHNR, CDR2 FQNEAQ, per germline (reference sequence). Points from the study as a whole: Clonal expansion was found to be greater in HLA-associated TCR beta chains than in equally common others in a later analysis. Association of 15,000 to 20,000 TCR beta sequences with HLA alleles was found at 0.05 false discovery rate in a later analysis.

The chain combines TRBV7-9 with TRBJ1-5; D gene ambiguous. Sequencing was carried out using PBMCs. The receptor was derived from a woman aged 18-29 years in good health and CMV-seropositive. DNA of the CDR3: TGTGCCAGCAGCTTAGTCGGGGTCGCCGATAGCAATCAGCCCCAGCATTTT. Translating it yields CASSLVGVADSNQPQHF. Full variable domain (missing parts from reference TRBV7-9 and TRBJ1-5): DTGVSQNPRHKITKRGQNVTFRCDPISEHNRLYWYRQTLGQGPEFLTYFQNEAQLEKSRLLSDRFSAERPKGSFSTLEIQRTEQGDSAMYLCASSLVGVADSNQPQHFGDGTRLSIL.